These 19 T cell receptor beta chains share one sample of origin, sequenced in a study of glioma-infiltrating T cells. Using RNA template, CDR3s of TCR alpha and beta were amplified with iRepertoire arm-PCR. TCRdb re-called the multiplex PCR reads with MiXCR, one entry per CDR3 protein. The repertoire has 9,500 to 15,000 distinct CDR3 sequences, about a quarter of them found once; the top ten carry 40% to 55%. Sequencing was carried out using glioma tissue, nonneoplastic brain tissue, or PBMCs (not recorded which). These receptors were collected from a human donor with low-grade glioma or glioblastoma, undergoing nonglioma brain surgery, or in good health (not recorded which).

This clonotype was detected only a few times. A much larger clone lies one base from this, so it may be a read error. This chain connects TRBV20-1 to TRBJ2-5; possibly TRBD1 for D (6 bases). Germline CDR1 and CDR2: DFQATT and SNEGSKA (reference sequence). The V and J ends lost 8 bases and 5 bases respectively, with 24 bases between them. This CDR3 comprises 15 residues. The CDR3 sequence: CSTLPRGTSRETQYF. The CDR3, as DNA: TGCAGTACTCTCCCCAGGGGCACATCTAGGGAGACCCAGTACTTC.

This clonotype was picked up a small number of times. CDR3 amino acids: CASSVRANNEQFF. The CDR3 bases are TGTGCCAGCAGTGTCAGAGCAAACAATGAGCAGTTCTTC. The chain combines TRBV6-4 with TRBJ2-1; D unclear. Germline CDR1 reads MRHNA; CDR2 reads SNTAGT. V lost 4 bases, J lost 5 bases, and 9 bases lay in between. The CDR3 contains 13 residues.

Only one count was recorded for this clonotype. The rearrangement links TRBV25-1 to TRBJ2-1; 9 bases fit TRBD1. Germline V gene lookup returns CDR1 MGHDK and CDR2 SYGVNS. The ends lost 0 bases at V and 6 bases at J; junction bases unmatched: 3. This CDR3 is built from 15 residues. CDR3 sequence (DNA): TGTGCCAGCAGTGAATACTCGACAGGGGGCAATGAGCAGTTCTTC. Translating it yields CASSEYSTGGNEQFF.

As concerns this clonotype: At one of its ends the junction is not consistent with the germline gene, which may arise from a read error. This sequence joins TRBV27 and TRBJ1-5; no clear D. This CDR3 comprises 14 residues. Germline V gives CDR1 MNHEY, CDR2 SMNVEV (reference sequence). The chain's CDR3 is CAGSLRGRDQPQHF. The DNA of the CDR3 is TGTGCCGGCAGTTTAAGAGGGCGAGATCAGCCCCAGCATTTT.

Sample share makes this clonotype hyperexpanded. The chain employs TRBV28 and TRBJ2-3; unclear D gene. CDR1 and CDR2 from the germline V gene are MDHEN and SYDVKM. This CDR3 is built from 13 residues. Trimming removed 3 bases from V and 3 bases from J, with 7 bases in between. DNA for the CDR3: TGTGCCAGCAGTTTTATAGGGACAGATACGCAGTATTTT. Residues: CASSFIGTDTQYF.

The CDR3, as DNA: TGTGCCAGCTCACCCGCGGGGTACTCCTATGAGCAGTTCTTC. This gives the protein CASSPAGYSYEQFF. The chain has TRBV18 and TRBJ2-1, with D possibly TRBD2 on 6 matching bases. The V gene's germline CDR1 is KGHSH and CDR2 LQKENI. V gave up 3 bases and J gave up 8 bases, with 14 bases separating them. CDR3 length equals 14 residues.

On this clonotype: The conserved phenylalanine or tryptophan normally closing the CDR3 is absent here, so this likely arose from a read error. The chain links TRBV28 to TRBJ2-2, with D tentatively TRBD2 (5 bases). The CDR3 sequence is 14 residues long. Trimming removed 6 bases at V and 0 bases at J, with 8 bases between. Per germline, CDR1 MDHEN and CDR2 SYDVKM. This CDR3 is CASSGIANTGELFS. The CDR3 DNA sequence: TGTGCCAGCAGCGGGATCGCGAACACCGGGGAGCTGTTTTCT.

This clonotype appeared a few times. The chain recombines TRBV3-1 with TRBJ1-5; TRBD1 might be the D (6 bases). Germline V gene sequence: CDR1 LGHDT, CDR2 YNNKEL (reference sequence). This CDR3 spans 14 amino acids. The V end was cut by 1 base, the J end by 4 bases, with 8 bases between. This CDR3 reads CASSQAGQNQPQHF. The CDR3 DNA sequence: TGTGCCAGCAGCCAAGCCGGACAGAATCAGCCCCAGCATTTT.

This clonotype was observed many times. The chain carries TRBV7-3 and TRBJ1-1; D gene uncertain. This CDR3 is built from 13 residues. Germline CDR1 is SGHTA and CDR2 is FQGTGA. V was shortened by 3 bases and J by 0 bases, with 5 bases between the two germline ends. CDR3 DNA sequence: TGTGCCAGCAGCTTCCAGATGAACACTGAAGCTTTCTTT. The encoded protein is CASSFQMNTEAFF.

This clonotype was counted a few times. This CDR3 reads CASSYQGSYEQYF. The CDR3 DNA reads as TGTGCCAGCAGTTACCAGGGATCATACGAGCAGTACTTC. This rearrangement joins TRBV6-6 to TRBJ2-7, with TRBD1 as a possible D gene (5 bases). V was cut by 2 bases and J by 4 bases, with 9 bases left in between. The CDR3 contains 13 residues. Germline CDR1 and CDR2: MNHNY and SVGAGI (reference sequence).

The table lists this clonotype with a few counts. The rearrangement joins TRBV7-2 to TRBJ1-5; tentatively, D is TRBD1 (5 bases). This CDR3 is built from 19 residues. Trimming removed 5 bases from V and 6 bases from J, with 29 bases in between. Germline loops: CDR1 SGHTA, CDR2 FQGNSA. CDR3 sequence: CASSPRQKQDRDLSQPQHF. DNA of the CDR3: TGTGCCAGCAGCCCGAGACAAAAGCAGGATCGGGACTTAAGTCAGCCCCAGCATTTT.

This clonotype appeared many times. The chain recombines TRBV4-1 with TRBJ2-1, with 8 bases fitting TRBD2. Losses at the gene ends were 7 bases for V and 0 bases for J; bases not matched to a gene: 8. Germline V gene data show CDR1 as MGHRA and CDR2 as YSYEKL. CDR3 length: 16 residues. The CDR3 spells CASTPGLESSYNEQFF. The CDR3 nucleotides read TGCGCCAGCACCCCGGGACTAGAGAGCTCCTACAATGAGCAGTTCTTC.

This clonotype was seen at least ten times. The CDR3 DNA is TGTGCCAGTAGTAGTGCACTAGCGAGCACCGGGGAGCTGTTTTTT. Its translation is CASSSALASTGELFF. The V call is TRBV19, the J call TRBJ2-2; 7 bases are a match to TRBD2. The CDR3 covers 15 residues. The V segment lost 4 bases and the J segment 4 bases; nucleotides outside the gene matches: 6. Looked up from germline, CDR1 is LNHDA and CDR2 is SQIVND (reference sequence). Full variable domain (outside the CDR3, taken from reference TRBV19 and TRBJ2-2): DGGITQSPKYLFRKEGQNVTLSCEQNLNHDAMYWYRQDPGQGLRLIYYSQIVNDFQKGDIAEGYSVSREKKESFPLTVTSAQKNPTAFYLCASSSALASTGELFFGEGSRLTVL.

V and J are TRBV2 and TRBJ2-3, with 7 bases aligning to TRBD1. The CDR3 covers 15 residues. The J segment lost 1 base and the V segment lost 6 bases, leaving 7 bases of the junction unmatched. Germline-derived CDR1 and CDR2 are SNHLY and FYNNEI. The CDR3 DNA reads TGTGCCAGCAGCCAATACAGGGGTCGCACAGATACGCAGTATTTT. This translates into CASSQYRGRTDTQYF.

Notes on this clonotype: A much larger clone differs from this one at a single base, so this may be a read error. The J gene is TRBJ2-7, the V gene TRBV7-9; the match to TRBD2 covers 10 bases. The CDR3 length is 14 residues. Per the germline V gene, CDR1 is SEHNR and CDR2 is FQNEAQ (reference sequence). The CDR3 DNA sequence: TGTGCCAGCAGCCCCAGGACTAGCGGCTACGAGAAGTACTTC. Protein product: CASSPRTSGYEKYF.

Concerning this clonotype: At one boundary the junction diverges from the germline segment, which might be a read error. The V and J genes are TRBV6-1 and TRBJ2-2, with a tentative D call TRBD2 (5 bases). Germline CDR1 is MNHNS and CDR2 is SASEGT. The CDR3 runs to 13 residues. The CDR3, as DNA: TGTGCCAGCCGAGCCTCGAACACCTGGGAGCCGTTTTTT. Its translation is CASRASNTWEPFF.

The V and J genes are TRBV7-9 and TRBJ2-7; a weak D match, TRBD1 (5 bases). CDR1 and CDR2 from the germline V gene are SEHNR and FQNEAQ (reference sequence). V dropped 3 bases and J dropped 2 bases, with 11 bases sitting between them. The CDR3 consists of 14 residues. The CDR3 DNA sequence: TGTGCCAGCAGCTTCCAGACAGCAGCCTACGAGCAGTACTTC. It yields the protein CASSFQTAAYEQYF.

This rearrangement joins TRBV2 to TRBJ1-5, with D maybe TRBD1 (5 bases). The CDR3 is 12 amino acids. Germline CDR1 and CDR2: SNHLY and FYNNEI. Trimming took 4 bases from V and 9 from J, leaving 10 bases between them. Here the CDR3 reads CASSVGGTPQHF. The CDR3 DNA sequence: TGTGCCAGCAGTGTGGGTGGGACGCCCCAGCATTTT.

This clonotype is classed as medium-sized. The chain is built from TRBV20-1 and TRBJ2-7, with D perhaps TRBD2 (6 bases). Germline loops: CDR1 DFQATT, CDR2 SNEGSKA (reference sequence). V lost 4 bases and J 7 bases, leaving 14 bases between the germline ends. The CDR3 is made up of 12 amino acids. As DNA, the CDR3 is TGCAGTGCTACGGGACTCAAAGTGGAGCAGTACTTC. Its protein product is CSATGLKVEQYF.